This T cell receptor beta chain was observed in a study of vaccination effects on CD4 cells after COVID-19 (dated by TCRdb to between 2022 and 2023). Regarding the research as a whole: The ViraFEST assay stimulated PBMC with viral peptide pools and then used TCR sequencing to identify antigen-specific CD4+ T cell clonotypes by expansion. The study compared SARS-CoV-2 spike-specific CD4+ TCR repertoires before and after mRNA vaccination in COVID-19 convalescent patients and infection-naive vaccine recipients. About 2.1 million PBMC per well were cultured in IMDM with roughly 5% human AB serum, 8.5 to 10 IU/ml IL-2 and gentamicin, plus 10 ug/ml peptides. The Oncomine TCR Beta short-read assay on an Illumina iSeq 100 was used to sequence cultures from other donors in the study. Pre-vaccine samples were drawn from two convalescent patients 16 days and one week before the first dose, at 142 and 148 days after COVID-19 diagnosis. Altogether, some ten COVID-19 convalescent patients and several SARS-CoV-2-naive healthy vaccine recipients made up the full study. Each participant got two doses of an mRNA SARS-CoV-2 vaccine, either BNT162b2 or mRNA-1273.

After 10 to 11 days of culture, CD4+ T cells were isolated with the EasySep CD4+ T cell isolation kit. Convalescent patients had PCR-confirmed SARS-CoV-2 infection between March and December 2020, before Alpha, Beta and Delta variants emerged in the United States. On days 3 and 7, half of the culture medium was replaced with fresh IL-2-containing medium. Unless noted otherwise, every peptide stimulation condition was grown in triplicate wells. Using Ficoll-Paque Plus gradient centrifugation, PBMC were separated from whole blood and then either used fresh or cryopreserved at -140C. The QIAamp micro DNA kit was used to extract genomic DNA from the cultured CD4+ T cells. Library preparation used the immunoSEQ multiplex PCR assay. DNA from the CD4+ T cells that had been cultured and isolated underwent TCR beta CDR3 sequencing. The original methods were these. Non-productive TCR sequences were removed, reads were trimmed to the CDR3 region, and CDR3s of at least 7 amino acids were retained. Antigen-specific clonotypes were identified using the MANAFEST web app by comparison of expansion in peptide wells against reference cultures. To be called positive, a clone needed expansion at FDR<0.05 compared with the reference and with all other wells, an odds ratio greater than 5, and a frequency greater than 0.1% in two replicate wells. A clonotype was called cross-reactive if it was significantly expanded both in SARS-CoV-2 spike wells and in at least one common cold coronavirus spike condition. Using the stringdist R package, CDR3 similarity was measured by Levenshtein distance, and unrooted trees were constructed with ape in R 3.6.1. TCRdb holds this immuneACCESS table with in-frame rearrangements only. Some clones are missing; in checked studies, unresolved V genes explain under half, and the rest has no known cause. Clone size and the V and J calls come from that table; the DNA yielded D and trimming. Here the sample has tens of thousands of clones; approximately 72% occur a single time. Of the sample, roughly 25% falls within the top ten clones.

Relative to germline, V is 2 bases shorter and J is 7 bases shorter, with 14 bases between their ends. The CDR3, from cysteine to phenylalanine, totals 15 residues. The CDR3 DNA has 45 bases and is translated from base 1. CDR1 and CDR2, looked up from the germline V gene, are SNHLY and FYNNEI. As for this clone: Its antigen remains undetermined. Per-base qualities were not stored, and no clone one base away is much larger.

What the research found in general, with its limitations: Limitations of the study were the small number of convalescent patients and the absence of early post-infection timepoints. In convalescent patients, the post-vaccine spike-reactive repertoire was composed mainly of new vaccine-induced clones that were largely distinct from infection-induced clones. At late post-vaccination timepoints, both infection-induced and vaccine-induced clones showed marked clonal contraction, consistent with waning T cell responses.

The rearrangement combines TRBV2 with TRBJ1-4, with TRBD1 perhaps the D gene, on 6 matching bases. The sequence came from a human donor who had a prior SARS-CoV-2 infection. The sample here was CD4+ T cells from PBMCs cultured without peptide, taken before COVID-19 vaccination. The encoded CDR3 is CASSEQTGLGEKLFF. The nucleotide sequence reads as follows: TGTGCCAGCAGTGAACAGACAGGTCTAGGTGAAAAACTGTTTTTT.